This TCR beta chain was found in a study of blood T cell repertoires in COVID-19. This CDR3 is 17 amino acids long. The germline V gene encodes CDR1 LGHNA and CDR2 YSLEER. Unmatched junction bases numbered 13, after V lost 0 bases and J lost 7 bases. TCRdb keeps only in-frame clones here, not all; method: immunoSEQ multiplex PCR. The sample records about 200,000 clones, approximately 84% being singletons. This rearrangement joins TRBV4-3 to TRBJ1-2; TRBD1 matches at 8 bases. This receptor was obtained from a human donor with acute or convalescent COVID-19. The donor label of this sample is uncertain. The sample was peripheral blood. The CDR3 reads CASSQDGDRSFAGGYTF. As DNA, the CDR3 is TGCGCCAGCAGCCAAGATGGGGACAGGTCTTTCGCCGGTGGCTACACCTTC.